Following are 26 T cell receptor beta chains from one sample sequenced in a study of blood T cell repertoires in COVID-19. Assay: immunoSEQ multiplex PCR; the TCRdb copy retains only in-frame clones and omits some. The sample lists 200,000 to 300,000 clones; 65% to 90% were seen once. Specimen: peripheral blood. The source is a man aged 35 to 55 who had recovered from COVID-19.

This clone was seen once. The DNA for the CDR3 is TGTGCCAGCAGCCCATTGACAGTGAACACTGAAGCTTTCTTT. Its translation is CASSPLTVNTEAFF. The chain carries TRBV7-2 and TRBJ1-1; weak D call: TRBD1 (5 bases). Trimming shortened V by 5 bases and J by 0 bases, and 10 bases separated the two germline ends. The CDR3 has 14 amino acids. From germline, CDR1 is SGHTA and CDR2 FQGNSA.

The V call is TRBV27, the J call TRBJ1-2; D remains unclear. V dropped 3 bases and J dropped 1 base, with 6 bases sitting between them. This CDR3 comprises 13 residues. Germline V gives CDR1 MNHEY, CDR2 SMNVEV (reference sequence). The DNA of the CDR3 is TGTGCCAGCAGTTTTGGCCTTAACTATGGCTACACCTTC. Amino acids: CASSFGLNYGYTF.

This chain joins TRBV19 and TRBJ2-1; 9 positions agree with TRBD2. The ends lost 4 bases at V and 0 bases at J; junction bases unmatched: 10. From germline, CDR1 is LNHDA and CDR2 SQIVND (reference sequence). This CDR3 is 18 amino acids long. The CDR3 nucleotides are TGTGCCAGTAGTAAGATGGCGGGAGGGCTGAGCTCCTACAATGAGCAGTTCTTC. The encoded protein is CASSKMAGGLSSYNEQFF.

The gene calls are TRBV10-3 and TRBJ2-5; TRBD2 might be the D (7 bases). V dropped 7 bases and J dropped 3 bases, with 9 bases sitting between them. The CDR3 spans 12 residues. Germline V gives CDR1 ENHRY, CDR2 SYGVKD. CDR3 in amino acids: CAIKGGEETQYF. CDR3 DNA sequence: TGTGCCATCAAGGGGGGGGAAGAGACCCAGTACTTC.

The rearrangement joins TRBV20-1 to TRBJ1-4, with a tentative D call TRBD1 (5 bases). Germline-derived CDR1 and CDR2 are DFQATT and SNEGSKA (reference sequence). V gave up 3 bases and J gave up 5 bases, with 13 bases separating them. CDR3 length equals 14 residues. As DNA, the CDR3 is TGCAGTGCTAGTTCGCAGGGTTGGAATGAAAAACTGTTTTTT. Residues: CSASSQGWNEKLFF.

This clone was seen only once. The chain couples TRBV10-3 to TRBJ2-7; 7 bases map to TRBD1. Germline-derived CDR1 and CDR2 are ENHRY and SYGVKD. The CDR3 has 14 amino acids. With 6 bases clipped from V and 6 bases from J, the junction kept 11 bases outside the gene matches. The CDR3 loop reads CAISPRQGAGEQYF. Here the CDR3 DNA reads TGTGCCATCAGCCCCCGACAGGGTGCGGGCGAGCAGTACTTC.

The rearrangement links TRBV30 to TRBJ1-2; 7 bases are a match to TRBD1. J gave up 7 bases and V 6 bases, and 11 bases lay outside the gene matches. Germline V gene lookup returns CDR1 GTSNPN and CDR2 SVGIG (reference sequence). The CDR3 is 13 residues long. The CDR3 region is CACARAGQAGYTF. CDR3 nucleotide sequence: TGTGCCTGCGCTAGAGCTGGACAGGCTGGCTACACCTTC.

The CDR3 DNA follows: TGTGCCACCAGCCGTGGGCCGCGTTATAATTCACCCCTCCACTTT. As protein: CATSRGPRYNSPLHF. This chain uses TRBV15 with TRBJ1-6; D call uncertain. Germline lookup yields CDR1 LNHNV and CDR2 YYDKDF (reference sequence). This CDR3 contains 15 residues. Trimming pared 5 bases from V and 4 bases from J, leaving 12 bases between.

The CDR3 here is CASSSGRESDTQYF. CDR3 sequence (DNA): TGTGCCAGCAGCTCGGGAAGGGAATCAGATACGCAGTATTTT. The chain is built from TRBV11-3 and TRBJ2-3; maybe TRBD2 (5 bases). There are 14 residues in the CDR3. Deletions cut 4 bases from V and 4 bases from J, with 12 bases between. The germline gives CDR1 SGHNT, CDR2 YENEEA.

The gene calls are TRBV21-1 and TRBJ2-1; TRBD2 is taken as the D call from the table, unchecked against the DNA. TRBV21-1 is an annotated pseudogene. This CDR3 has 14 amino acids. This chain's CDR3 is CASSKGAVLGEQFF. The CDR3 DNA reads as TGTGCCAGCAGCAAAGGAGCCGTTCTCGGTGAGCAGTTCTTC.

This clone occurred a few times. This chain links TRBV15 with TRBJ1-4; D may be TRBD1 (6 bases). CDR1 and CDR2 (germline): LNHNV, YYDKDF (reference sequence). The V and J ends lost 3 bases and 3 bases respectively, with 23 bases between them. CDR3 size: 19 residues. Written as DNA, the CDR3 is TGTGCCACCAGCAGTCGGACAGTTTTCGGCATTGGGGCTAATGAAAAACTGTTTTTT. It specifies CATSSRTVFGIGANEKLFF.

In its sample, this clone was seen once. This chain joins TRBV7-8 and TRBJ1-2; unclear D gene. The CDR3 consists of 13 residues. The germline V gene has CDR1 SGHVS and CDR2 FQNEAQ. V was pared by 0 bases and J by 4 bases, with 6 bases between. Here the CDR3 reads CASSLASLYGYTF. CDR3 DNA sequence: TGTGCCAGCAGCTTAGCGTCCCTCTATGGCTACACCTTC.

V and J are TRBV5-1 and TRBJ2-5, with D maybe TRBD1 (6 bases). Trimming shortened V by 4 bases and J by 7 bases, and 17 bases separated the two germline ends. CDR1 and CDR2 (germline): SGHRS, YFSETQ. The CDR3 has 14 residues. DNA for the CDR3: TGCGCCAGCAGCCCAACGACAGGTGCCAGGACCCAGTACTTC. It codes for CASSPTTGARTQYF. The full variable domain, rest sourced from reference TRBV5-1 and TRBJ2-5, is KAGVTQTPRYLIKTRGQQVTLSCSPISGHRSVSWYQQTPGQGLQFLFEYFSETQRNKGNFPGRFSGRQFSNSRSEMNVSTLELGDSALYLCASSPTTGARTQYFGPGTRLLVL.

The rearrangement links TRBV28 to TRBJ1-1; D possibly corresponds to TRBD1 (5 bases). The CDR3 loop spans 14 amino acids. Trimming pared 7 bases from V and 0 bases from J, leaving 12 bases between. Germline V gives CDR1 MDHEN, CDR2 SYDVKM. CDR3 loop: CASNSPTVNTEAFF. The CDR3, as DNA: TGTGCCAGCAACTCCCCGACAGTGAACACTGAAGCTTTCTTT.

V and J are TRBV2 and TRBJ1-6; D unclear. V lost 3 bases and J 7 bases, leaving 7 bases between the germline ends. In germline, CDR1 is SNHLY, CDR2 FYNNEI. CDR3 length: 13 amino acids. CDR3 nucleotide sequence: TGTGCCAGCAGTGACGACGGGAATTCACCCCTCCACTTT. It codes for CASSDDGNSPLHF.

This clone was seen only a few times. The rearrangement joins TRBV11-3 to TRBJ2-2, with 9 positions matching TRBD2. The V gene end was trimmed by 5 bases and the J gene end by 1 base; junction bases not matched to a gene: 8. The CDR3 runs to 17 residues. Germline loops: CDR1 SGHNT, CDR2 YENEEA. The CDR3 loop is CASSLHLTSGNTGELFF. DNA of the CDR3: TGTGCCAGCAGCCTACACTTGACTAGCGGGAACACCGGGGAGCTGTTTTTT.

The rearrangement uses TRBV5-6 and TRBJ2-3; 8 bases align to TRBD1. After removal of 2 bases from V and 4 bases from J, the junction contained 9 bases not matched to a gene. The CDR3 length is 16 residues. CDR1 and CDR2 (germline): SGHDT, YYEEEE. The CDR3 here is CASSFRTGSIPDTQYF. In DNA form, the CDR3 reads TGTGCCAGCAGCTTCCGGACAGGGTCGATCCCAGATACGCAGTATTTT.

The CDR3 sequence: CASSPLIWAGNTGELFF. In DNA form, the CDR3 reads TGTGCCAGCAGCCCCCTGATTTGGGCGGGGAACACCGGGGAGCTGTTTTTT. The V call is TRBV7-9, the J call TRBJ2-2; possible D gene TRBD2, 5 bases. V lost 5 bases and J lost 1, with 17 bases in between. The CDR3 is 17 amino acids. Germline CDR1 is SEHNR and CDR2 is FQNEAQ (reference sequence).

The genes are TRBV2 and TRBJ1-4; 8 bases map to TRBD1. In germline, CDR1 is SNHLY, CDR2 FYNNEI. V dropped 1 base and J dropped 13; count of bases not matched to a gene: 8. The CDR3 covers 14 residues. The DNA for the CDR3 is TGTGCCAGCAGTGAAGGACAGGGGTGGAAACGACTGTTTTTT. Amino acid sequence: CASSEGQGWKRLFF.

The chain couples TRBV2 to TRBJ2-5; 9 bases fit TRBD2. The germline V gene encodes CDR1 SNHLY and CDR2 FYNNEI. CDR3 length: 13 amino acids. V shed 6 bases, J shed 2 bases, and the junction held 1 base outside the gene matches. The CDR3 protein is CASRSGGQETQYF. The CDR3 DNA reads TGTGCCAGCAGGAGCGGGGGGCAAGAGACCCAGTACTTC.

This chain joins TRBV30 and TRBJ2-7, with TRBD1 identical over 9 bases. Trimming took 5 bases from V and 6 from J; bases not matched to a gene: 5. Germline CDR1 is GTSNPN and CDR2 is SVGIG (reference sequence). The CDR3 runs to 12 residues. The CDR3 DNA reads TGTGCCTGGTCGGGACAGGGTAGCGAGCAGTACTTC. Its translation: CAWSGQGSEQYF. The full variable domain, with the rest looked up from reference TRBV30 and TRBJ2-7, is SQTIHQWPATLVQPVGSPLSLECTVEGTSNPNLYWYRQAAGRGLQLLFYSVGIGQISSEVPQNLSASRPQDRQFILSSKKLLLSDSGFYLCAWSGQGSEQYFGPGTRLTVT.

In DNA, the CDR3 is TGCGCCAGCAGCCCCGGAAACAGCGGCCAAGAGACCCAGTACTTC. Protein product: CASSPGNSGQETQYF. V gene TRBV5-1 combines with J gene TRBJ2-5, with D possibly TRBD2 on 5 matching bases. This CDR3 contains 15 residues. V shed 4 bases and J shed 1 base, with 14 bases lying between them. CDR1 and CDR2 (germline): SGHRS, YFSETQ.

The CDR3 DNA follows: TGCGCCAGCAGCTACGGACTTTCGGCGAATCAGCCCCAGCATTTT. Its translation is CASSYGLSANQPQHF. The V call is TRBV4-1, the J call TRBJ1-5; unclear D gene. Germline V lookup: CDR1 MGHRA, CDR2 YSYEKL. The CDR3 consists of 15 residues. V shed 5 bases and J shed 4 bases, with 15 bases lying between them.

This sequence joins TRBV4-3 and TRBJ2-1; a weak D match, TRBD2 (6 bases). V lost 0 bases and J lost 7, with 25 bases in between. The CDR3 has 19 residues. Germline values: CDR1 LGHNA, CDR2 YSLEER. CDR3 in amino acids: CASSQEEIRGSGPSNEQFF. The CDR3 DNA follows: TGCGCCAGCAGCCAAGAAGAAATAAGAGGTAGCGGACCGTCGAATGAGCAGTTCTTC.

The V and J genes are TRBV3-1 (or the pseudogene TRBV3-2) and TRBJ1-2; D is undetermined. V was pared by 1 base and J by 1 base, with 7 bases between. The CDR3 spans 14 residues. Germline CDR1 LGHDT, CDR2 YNNKEL (reference sequence). The CDR3 protein is CASSQVAGNYGYTF. CDR3 DNA: TGTGCCAGCAGCCAAGTCGCCGGTAACTATGGCTACACCTTC.

The chain links TRBV7-2 to TRBJ2-7; 11 bases match TRBD1. V lost 5 bases, J lost 3 bases, and 6 bases stayed unmatched. The CDR3 totals 15 residues. Germline V CDR1 and CDR2: SGHTA, FQGNSA. The CDR3 is CASSPRTGGRYEQYF. The CDR3 region has the DNA TGTGCCAGCAGCCCCAGGACAGGGGGCCGCTACGAGCAGTACTTC.